Presented here are 27 T cell receptor beta chains from one specimen sequenced in a study of shared clonotypes between healthy human individuals. Data came from immunoSEQ multiplex PCR; TCRdb stores just in-frame clones and leaves some out. The sample lists some 900,000 clones, approximately 80% seen once, with approximately 1.5% in the top ten. Sequenced: memory CD4+ T cells sorted from blood. Subset of the sample: CD45RA-negative fraction. The receptors stem from a man aged 18 to 30 in good health.

In this sample, this clone turned up once. The rearrangement links TRBV11-2 to TRBJ2-5; TRBD2 matches at 7 bases. Losses at the gene ends were 1 base for V and 1 base for J; bases not matched to a gene: 3. Germline lookup yields CDR1 SGHAT and CDR2 FQNNGV. CDR3 length: 15 residues. The CDR3 bases are TGTGCCAGCAGCTTAGGGACTAGACTCCAAGAGACCCAGTACTTC. It is translated as CASSLGTRLQETQYF.

The rearrangement links TRBV6-1 to TRBJ1-1, with TRBD1 matching over 7 bases. Per the germline V gene, CDR1 is MNHNS and CDR2 is SASEGT. The junction had 6 bases not matched to a gene; V was cut back by 1 base and J by 4 bases. CDR3 length: 15 residues. The CDR3 bases are TGTGCCAGCAGTGAAGGGAGGGGGCAGGGCACTGAAGCTTTCTTT. Translated, it gives CASSEGRGQGTEAFF.

V and J are TRBV4-3 and TRBJ1-5; D perhaps matches TRBD1 (6 bases). CDR1 is LGHNA, CDR2 YSLEER, per germline. The CDR3 has 14 residues. V lost 4 bases and J 2 bases, leaving 9 bases between the germline ends. CDR3 coding DNA: TGCGCCAGCAGCCCAGGGGACGGCAATCAGCCCCAGCATTTT. Protein sequence: CASSPGDGNQPQHF.

The CDR3 sequence: CASRESAGSSYEQYF. CDR3 in DNA: TGTGCCAGCAGGGAGTCGGCCGGGAGCTCCTACGAGCAGTACTTC. The genes are TRBV2 and TRBJ2-7, with D perhaps TRBD2 (6 bases). Looked up from germline, CDR1 is SNHLY and CDR2 is FYNNEI. The ends were cut back, 6 bases at V and 0 bases at J, with 15 bases in the middle. The CDR3 length is 15 residues.

This clone was counted between two and nine times. The J gene is TRBJ1-2, the V gene TRBV9; a possible D gene is TRBD1 (6 bases). From germline, CDR1 is SGDLS and CDR2 YYNGEE. The CDR3 is made up of 16 amino acids. The germline V and J ends were trimmed by 4 bases and 5 bases, with 21 bases remaining between them. The CDR3: CASSSRTDSQDYGYTF. DNA for the CDR3: TGTGCCAGCAGCTCACGGACAGACTCGCAGGATTATGGCTACACCTTC. Supplemented by reference TRBV9 and TRBJ1-2, the full variable domain reads DSGVTQTPKHLITATGQRVTLRCSPRSGDLSVYWYQQSLDQGLQFLIQYYNGEERAKGNILERFSAQQFPDLHSELNLSSLELGDSALYFCASSSRTDSQDYGYTFGSGTRLTVV.

The chain couples TRBV18 to TRBJ2-6; TRBD1 agrees at 12 bases. Germline V lookup: CDR1 KGHSH, CDR2 LQKENI. The CDR3 sequence is 19 residues long. V lost 0 bases and J lost 1; bases outside the gene matches: 4. CDR3 region: CASSPPMGQGASGANVLTF. Here the CDR3 DNA reads TGTGCCAGCTCACCACCGATGGGACAGGGGGCTTCTGGGGCCAACGTCCTGACTTTC.

This chain uses TRBV29-1 with TRBJ2-3, with TRBD1 identical over 10 bases. Germline loops: CDR1 SQVTM, CDR2 ANQGSEA. V dropped 2 bases and J dropped 4; count of bases not matched to a gene: 9. The CDR3 sequence is 16 residues long. The CDR3 sequence: CSVEITSGQGPDTQYF. The CDR3 DNA follows: TGCAGCGTTGAAATTACCTCGGGACAGGGGCCAGATACGCAGTATTTT.

The chain carries TRBV25-1 and TRBJ2-2; tentatively, D is TRBD1 (6 bases). The CDR3 sequence is 15 residues long. The germline CDR1 and CDR2 sequences are MGHDK and SYGVNS. The ends were cut back, 5 bases at V and 0 bases at J, with 10 bases in the middle. The CDR3 bases are TGTGCCAGCAGTCGGGACACCGCGAACACCGGGGAGCTGTTTTTT. It translates to CASSRDTANTGELFF.

The DNA for the CDR3 is TGTGCCAGCAGTCGCACGGGACAGGCAACCTACAATGAGCAGTTCTTC. It translates to CASSRTGQATYNEQFF. J is TRBJ2-1 and V is TRBV6-6, with 8 bases matching TRBD1. V shed 5 bases, J shed 2 bases, and the junction held 8 bases outside the gene matches. The CDR3 extends over 16 amino acids. Per the germline V gene, CDR1 is MNHNY and CDR2 is SVGAGI (reference sequence).

This sequence joins TRBV7-9 and TRBJ2-5, with TRBD2 matching 9 bases. Germline V gene sequence: CDR1 SEHNR, CDR2 FQNEAQ (reference sequence). The J segment lost 1 base and the V segment lost 5 bases, leaving 5 bases of the junction unmatched. This CDR3 is 15 amino acids long. CDR3 region: CASSPRGGSQETQYF. For the CDR3, the DNA is TGTGCCAGCAGCCCGCGGGGGGGCTCCCAAGAGACCCAGTACTTC.

The chain combines TRBV19 with TRBJ1-1; TRBD1 matches 8 bases. CDR1 is LNHDA, CDR2 SQIVND, per germline (reference sequence). Trimming removed 5 bases from V and 2 bases from J; junction bases left unmatched: 7. The CDR3 consists of 15 residues. The CDR3 DNA follows: TGTGCCAGTAGTGTCGACAGGGGATTAAACACTGAAGCTTTCTTT. It encodes CASSVDRGLNTEAFF.

In its sample, this clone was seen many times. V and J are TRBV28 and TRBJ2-5, with 7 bases identical to TRBD1. From germline, CDR1 is MDHEN and CDR2 SYDVKM. Trimming at V came to 4 bases and at J to 2 bases, leaving 7 bases not matched to a gene. The CDR3 spans 15 residues. The CDR3 DNA sequence: TGTGCCAGCAGTTCCTCGGGACAGCAACAAGAGACCCAGTACTTC. Translating it yields CASSSSGQQQETQYF.

This rearrangement joins TRBV6-5 to TRBJ1-5; D remains unclear. The CDR3 spans 14 residues. The germline V and J ends were trimmed by 4 bases and 2 bases, with 9 bases remaining between them. Looked up from germline, CDR1 is MNHEY and CDR2 is SVGAGI. CDR3 region: CASSSTGGNQPQHF. CDR3 bases: TGTGCCAGCAGTTCCACGGGAGGCAATCAGCCCCAGCATTTT.

The genes are TRBV28 and TRBJ2-7; D call uncertain. CDR1 is MDHEN, CDR2 SYDVKM, per germline. The CDR3 is 13 residues long. Trimming removed 2 bases at V and 4 bases at J, with 9 bases between. The CDR3 coding sequence is TGTGCCAGCAGTTTAGTTAATGGGTACGAGCAGTACTTC. As protein: CASSLVNGYEQYF.

The chain has TRBV27 and TRBJ2-7, with a tentative D call TRBD1 (5 bases). The CDR3 runs 14 residues. In germline, CDR1 is MNHEY, CDR2 SMNVEV (reference sequence). V was shortened by 7 bases and J by 2 bases, with 15 bases between the two germline ends. Here the CDR3 reads CASTSLLGAYEQYF. The CDR3 DNA sequence: TGTGCCAGCACTTCGTTGTTAGGGGCCTACGAGCAGTACTTC.

This clone showed up just a few times. The chain links TRBV2 to TRBJ1-1; possible D gene TRBD1, 5 bases. The CDR3 is made up of 13 amino acids. The germline V gene has CDR1 SNHLY and CDR2 FYNNEI. V lost 7 bases and J lost 1, with 10 bases in between. CDR3 amino acids: CASMVGENTEAFF. CDR3 in DNA: TGTGCCAGCATGGTAGGGGAGAACACTGAAGCTTTCTTT.

Written as DNA, the CDR3 is TGTGCCAGCAGGGAGACCGGGGGCGGACATGGCTACACCTTC. Amino acids: CASRETGGGHGYTF. The rearrangement links TRBV14 to TRBJ1-2, with TRBD1 as a possible D gene (6 bases). The germline V gene has CDR1 SGHDN and CDR2 FVKESK. The CDR3 has 14 residues. Trimming left V 6 bases short and J 6 bases short, with 17 bases between.

This clone showed up just once. In DNA form, the CDR3 reads TGTGCCAGAAGCTTGAAGCGGGAGGGCAACACCGGGGAGCTGTTTTTT. It codes for CARSLKREGNTGELFF. The rearrangement uses TRBV5-3 and TRBJ2-2; TRBD2 agrees at 10 bases. TRBV5-3 belongs to the ORF category, with a function that is uncertain. The CDR3 length is 16 residues. With 1 base clipped from V and 2 bases from J, the junction kept 2 bases outside the gene matches.

Only a few counts were recorded for this clone. V gene TRBV2 combines with J gene TRBJ1-2; D ambiguous. The CDR3 sequence is 11 residues long. Germline CDR1 and CDR2: SNHLY and FYNNEI. V lost 3 bases, J lost 5 bases, and 4 bases lay in between. The chain's CDR3 is CASSETYGYTF. For the CDR3, the DNA is TGTGCCAGCAGTGAGACATATGGCTACACCTTC.

The chain links TRBV5-1 to TRBJ1-3, with D unclear. The CDR3 sequence is 15 residues long. CDR1 SGHRS and CDR2 YFSETQ come from the germline V gene. V lost 1 base and J 1 base, leaving 9 bases between the germline ends. The CDR3: CASSLNGMSGNTIYF. CDR3 in DNA: TGCGCCAGCAGCTTGAACGGAATGTCTGGAAACACCATATATTTT.

This clone occurred a few times. The chain is built from TRBV7-9 and TRBJ1-6; D is undetermined. V was cut by 5 bases and J by 11 bases, with 10 bases left in between. The length of the CDR3 is 12 residues. Per the germline V gene, CDR1 is SEHNR and CDR2 is FQNEAQ (reference sequence). This chain's CDR3 is CASSRDQAPLHF. The CDR3 nucleotides are TGTGCCAGCAGCCGAGACCAGGCACCCCTCCACTTT.

The chain uses TRBV2 and TRBJ1-2, with D tentatively TRBD1 (5 bases). V lost 1 base and J lost 3, with 12 bases in between. Germline CDR1 reads SNHLY; CDR2 reads FYNNEI. The CDR3 extends over 15 amino acids. CDR3 DNA sequence: TGTGCCAGCAGTGAAGGGGCAGGGCCCTACTATGGCTACACCTTC. Translating it yields CASSEGAGPYYGYTF.

V and J are TRBV10-3 and TRBJ1-1, with D unresolved. V dropped 0 bases and J dropped 3 bases, with 14 bases sitting between them. CDR3 length: 16 amino acids. Germline V gene sequence: CDR1 ENHRY, CDR2 SYGVKD. CDR3 region: CAISESRRVVDTEAFF. The CDR3 DNA reads TGTGCCATCAGTGAGTCCAGGAGGGTGGTAGACACTGAAGCTTTCTTT.

Only one count was recorded for this clone. The chain couples TRBV10-3 to TRBJ1-1, with D tentatively TRBD1 (5 bases). The CDR3 length is 13 residues. Trimming took off 6 bases at V and 0 bases at J, with 8 bases between the two ends. CDR1 ENHRY and CDR2 SYGVKD come from the germline V gene. The DNA of the CDR3 is TGTGCCATCAGGGGGGGTGTGAACACTGAAGCTTTCTTT. It translates to CAIRGGVNTEAFF.

Regarding this clone: Other DNA variants within this sample encode the same CDR3. The chain has TRBV20-1 and TRBJ2-5, with D perhaps matching TRBD2 (5 bases). The CDR3 extends over 11 amino acids. Per the germline V gene, CDR1 is DFQATT and CDR2 is SNEGSKA (reference sequence). V was shortened by 3 bases and J by 3 bases, with 5 bases between the two germline ends. Here the CDR3 reads CSARREETQYF. Written as DNA, the CDR3 is TGCAGTGCTAGGAGGGAAGAGACCCAGTACTTC.

This clone has just a few counts. The V and J genes are TRBV28 and TRBJ1-1; D might be TRBD1 (5 bases). This CDR3 contains 14 residues. V was trimmed by 3 bases and J by 0 bases, leaving 8 bases between them. Per germline, CDR1 MDHEN and CDR2 SYDVKM. The CDR3: CASSFGGVNTEAFF. In nucleotides, the CDR3 is TGTGCCAGCAGTTTCGGGGGAGTGAACACTGAAGCTTTCTTT.

This clone was observed a handful of times. The chain has TRBV18 and TRBJ1-2; 11 nucleotides align to TRBD1. CDR3 size: 15 residues. Germline lookup yields CDR1 KGHSH and CDR2 LQKENI. V dropped 2 bases and J dropped 8; count of bases not matched to a gene: 7. The chain's CDR3 is CASSPGQGALGGYTF. The CDR3 DNA sequence: TGTGCCAGCTCACCAGGACAGGGGGCTCTTGGCGGCTACACCTTC.